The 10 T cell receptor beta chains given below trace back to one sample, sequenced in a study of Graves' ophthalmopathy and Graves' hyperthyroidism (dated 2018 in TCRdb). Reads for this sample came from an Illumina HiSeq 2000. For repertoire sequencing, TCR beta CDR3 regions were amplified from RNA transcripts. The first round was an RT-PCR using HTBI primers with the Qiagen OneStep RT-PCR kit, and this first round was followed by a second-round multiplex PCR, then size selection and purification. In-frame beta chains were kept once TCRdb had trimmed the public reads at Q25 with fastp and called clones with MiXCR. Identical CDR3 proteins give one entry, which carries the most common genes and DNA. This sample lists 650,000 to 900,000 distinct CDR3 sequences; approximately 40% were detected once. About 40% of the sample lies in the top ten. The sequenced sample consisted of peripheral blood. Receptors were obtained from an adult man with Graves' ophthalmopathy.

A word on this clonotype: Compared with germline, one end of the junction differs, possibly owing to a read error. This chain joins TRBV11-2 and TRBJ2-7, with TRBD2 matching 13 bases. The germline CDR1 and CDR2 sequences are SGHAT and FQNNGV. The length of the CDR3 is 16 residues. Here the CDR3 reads CDSSQLLAGGGREQYF. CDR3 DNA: TGTGACAGCAGCCAACTACTAGCGGGAGGGGGCCGCGAGCAGTACTTC.

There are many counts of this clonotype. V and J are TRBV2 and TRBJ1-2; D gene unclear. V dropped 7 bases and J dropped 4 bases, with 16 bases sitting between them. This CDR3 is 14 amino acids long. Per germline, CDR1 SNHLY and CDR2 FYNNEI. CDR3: CASNLGVASYGYTF. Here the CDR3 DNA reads TGTGCCAGCAACCTCGGGGTAGCAAGCTATGGCTACACCTTC.

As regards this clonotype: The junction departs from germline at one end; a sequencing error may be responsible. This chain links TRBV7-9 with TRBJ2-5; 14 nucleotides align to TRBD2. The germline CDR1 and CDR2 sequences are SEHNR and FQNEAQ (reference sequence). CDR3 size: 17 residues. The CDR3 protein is CASSQPPGLAGEETQYF. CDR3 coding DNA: TGCGCCAGCAGCCAACCACCGGGACTAGCGGGAGAAGAGACCCAGTACTTC.

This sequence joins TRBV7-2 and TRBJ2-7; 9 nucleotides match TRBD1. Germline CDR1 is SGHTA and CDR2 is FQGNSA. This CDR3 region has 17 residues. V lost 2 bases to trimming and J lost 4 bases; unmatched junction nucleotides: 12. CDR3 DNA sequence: TGTGCCAGCAGCTTATTTCATGGGGGACAGGGTAGTTACGAGCAGTACTTC. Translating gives CASSLFHGGQGSYEQYF.

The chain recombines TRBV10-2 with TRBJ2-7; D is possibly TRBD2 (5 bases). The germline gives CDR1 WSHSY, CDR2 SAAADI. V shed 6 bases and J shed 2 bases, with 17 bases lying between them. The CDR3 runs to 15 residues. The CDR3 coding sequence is TGCGCCAGCAGCATAGATCAGGCCGGGACCTACGAGCAGTACTTC. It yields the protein CASSIDQAGTYEQYF.

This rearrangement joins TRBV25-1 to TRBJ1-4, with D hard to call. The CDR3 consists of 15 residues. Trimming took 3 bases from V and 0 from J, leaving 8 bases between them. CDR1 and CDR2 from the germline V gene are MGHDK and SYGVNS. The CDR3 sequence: CASSDLGATNEKLFF. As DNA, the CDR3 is TGTGCCAGCAGTGATCTGGGAGCAACTAATGAAAAACTGTTTTTT.

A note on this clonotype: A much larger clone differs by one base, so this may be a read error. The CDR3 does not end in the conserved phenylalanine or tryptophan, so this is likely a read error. The CDR3 nucleotides read TGCAGTGCTTCACCGACAGGGGAAGCTTTCTCT. Its protein product is CSASPTGEAFS. This rearrangement joins TRBV20-1 to TRBJ1-1; TRBD1 agrees at 7 bases. Germline V gene sequence: CDR1 DFQATT, CDR2 SNEGSKA (reference sequence). The CDR3 has 11 residues. V lost 5 bases, J lost 8 bases, and 5 bases stayed unmatched.

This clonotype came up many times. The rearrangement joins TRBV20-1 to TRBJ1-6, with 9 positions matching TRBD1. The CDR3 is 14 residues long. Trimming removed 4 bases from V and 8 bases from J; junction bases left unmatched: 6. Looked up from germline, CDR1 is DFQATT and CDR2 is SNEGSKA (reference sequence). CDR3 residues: CSATQGAEYSPLHF. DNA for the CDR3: TGCAGTGCTACACAGGGGGCCGAATATTCACCCCTCCACTTT.

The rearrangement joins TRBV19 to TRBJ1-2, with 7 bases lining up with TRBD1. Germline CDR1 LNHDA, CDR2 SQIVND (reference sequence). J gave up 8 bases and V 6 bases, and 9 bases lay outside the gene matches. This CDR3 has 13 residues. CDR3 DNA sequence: TGTGCCAGTAGGAAGACAGGGACAAGGGGCTACACCTTC. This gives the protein CASRKTGTRGYTF.

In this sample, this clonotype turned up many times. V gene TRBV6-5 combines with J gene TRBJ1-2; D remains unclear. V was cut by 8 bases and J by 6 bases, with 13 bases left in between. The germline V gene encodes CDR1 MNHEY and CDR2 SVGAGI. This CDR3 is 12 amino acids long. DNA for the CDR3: TGTGCCAGCTTCTCGATTCGTGATGGCTACACCTTC. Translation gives CASFSIRDGYTF.